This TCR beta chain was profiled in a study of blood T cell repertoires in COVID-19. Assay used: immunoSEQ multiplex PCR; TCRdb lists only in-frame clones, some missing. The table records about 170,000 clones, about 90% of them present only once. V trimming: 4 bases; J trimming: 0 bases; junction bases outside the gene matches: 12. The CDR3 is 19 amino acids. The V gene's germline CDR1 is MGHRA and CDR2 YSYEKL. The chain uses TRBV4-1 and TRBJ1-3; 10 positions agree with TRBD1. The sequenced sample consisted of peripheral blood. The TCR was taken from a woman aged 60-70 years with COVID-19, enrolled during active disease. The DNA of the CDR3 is TGCGCCAGCAGCCCCCCCGGTGGGACAGGGGATCACTCTGGAAACACCATATATTTT. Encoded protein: CASSPPGGTGDHSGNTIYF.